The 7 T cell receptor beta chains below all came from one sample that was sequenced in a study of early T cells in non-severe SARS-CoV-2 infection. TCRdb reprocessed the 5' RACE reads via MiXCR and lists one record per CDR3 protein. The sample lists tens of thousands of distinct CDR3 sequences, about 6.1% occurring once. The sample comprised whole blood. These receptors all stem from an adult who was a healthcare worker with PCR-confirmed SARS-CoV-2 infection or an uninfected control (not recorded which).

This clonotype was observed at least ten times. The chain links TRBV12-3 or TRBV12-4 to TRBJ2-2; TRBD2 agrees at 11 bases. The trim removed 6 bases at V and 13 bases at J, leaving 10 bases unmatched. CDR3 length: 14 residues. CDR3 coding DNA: TGTGCCAGCAGCCCCGGGACTAGCGGTTTTTGGCTGTTTTTT. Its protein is CASSPGTSGFWLFF.

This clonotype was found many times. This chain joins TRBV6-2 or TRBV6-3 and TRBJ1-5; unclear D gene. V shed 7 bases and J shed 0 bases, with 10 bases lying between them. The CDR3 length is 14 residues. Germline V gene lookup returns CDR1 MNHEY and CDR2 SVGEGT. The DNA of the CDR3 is TGTGCCAGCAAAAACAGAAATAGCAATCAGCCCCAGCATTTT. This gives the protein CASKNRNSNQPQHF.

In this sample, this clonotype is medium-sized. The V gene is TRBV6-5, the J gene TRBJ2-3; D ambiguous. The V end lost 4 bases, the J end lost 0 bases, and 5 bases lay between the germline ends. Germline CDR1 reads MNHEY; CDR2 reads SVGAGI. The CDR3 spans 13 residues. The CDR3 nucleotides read TGTGCCAGCAGTTTCGCTAGCACAGATACGCAGTATTTT. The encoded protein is CASSFASTDTQYF.

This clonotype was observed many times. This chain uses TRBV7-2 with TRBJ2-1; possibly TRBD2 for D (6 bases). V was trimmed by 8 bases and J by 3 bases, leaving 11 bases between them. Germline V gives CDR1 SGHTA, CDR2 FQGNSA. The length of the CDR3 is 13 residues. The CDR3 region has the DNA TGTGCCAGCCGCCTCGGGGGCTACAATGAGCAGTTCTTC. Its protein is CASRLGGYNEQFF.

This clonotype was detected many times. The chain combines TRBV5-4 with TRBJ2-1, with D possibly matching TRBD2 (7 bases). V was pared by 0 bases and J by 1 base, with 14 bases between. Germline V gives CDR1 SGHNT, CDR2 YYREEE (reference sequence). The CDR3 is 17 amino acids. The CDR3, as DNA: TGTGCCAGCAGCTTGGCCGGGGGGCTCCGATCCTACAATGAGCAGTTCTTC. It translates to CASSLAGGLRSYNEQFF.

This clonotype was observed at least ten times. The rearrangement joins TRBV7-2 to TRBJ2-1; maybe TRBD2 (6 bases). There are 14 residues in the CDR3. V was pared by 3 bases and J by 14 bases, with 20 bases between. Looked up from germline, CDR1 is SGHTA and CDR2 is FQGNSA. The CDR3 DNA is TGTGCCAGCAGCTTCCTCTCCCAGGGAGGAGGTGAGTTCTTC. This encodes CASSFLSQGGGEFF.

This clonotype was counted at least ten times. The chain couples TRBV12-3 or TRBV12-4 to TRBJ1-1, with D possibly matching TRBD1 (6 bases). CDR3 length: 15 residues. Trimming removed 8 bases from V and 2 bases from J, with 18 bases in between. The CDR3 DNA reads TGTGCCAGCCGGTATTCTGGCAGGGGTAACACTGAAGCTTTCTTT. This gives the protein CASRYSGRGNTEAFF.